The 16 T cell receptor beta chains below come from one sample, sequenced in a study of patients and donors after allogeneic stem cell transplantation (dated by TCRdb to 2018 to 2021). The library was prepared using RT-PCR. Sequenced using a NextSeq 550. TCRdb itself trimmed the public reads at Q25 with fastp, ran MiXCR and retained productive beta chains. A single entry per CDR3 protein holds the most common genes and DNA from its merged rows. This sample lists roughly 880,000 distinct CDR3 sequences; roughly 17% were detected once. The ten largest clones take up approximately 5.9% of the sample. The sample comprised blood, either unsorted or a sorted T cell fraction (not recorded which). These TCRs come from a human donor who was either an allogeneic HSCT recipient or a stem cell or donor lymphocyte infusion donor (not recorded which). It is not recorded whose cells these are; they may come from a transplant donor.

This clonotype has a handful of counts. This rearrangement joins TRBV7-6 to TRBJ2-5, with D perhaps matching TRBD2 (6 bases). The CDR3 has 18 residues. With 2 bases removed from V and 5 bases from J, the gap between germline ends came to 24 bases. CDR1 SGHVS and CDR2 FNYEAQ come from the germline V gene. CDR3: CASSLILVGGPLMETQYF. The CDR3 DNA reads TGTGCCAGCAGCTTAATTCTCGTCGGGGGTCCTTTGATGGAGACCCAGTACTTC.

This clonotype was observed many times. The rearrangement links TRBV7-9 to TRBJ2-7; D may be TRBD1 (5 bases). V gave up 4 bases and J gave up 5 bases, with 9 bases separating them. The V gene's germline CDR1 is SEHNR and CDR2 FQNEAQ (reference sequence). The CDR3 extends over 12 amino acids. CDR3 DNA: TGTGCCAGCAGCTCCCAGGGAAACGAGCAGTACTTC. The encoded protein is CASSSQGNEQYF.

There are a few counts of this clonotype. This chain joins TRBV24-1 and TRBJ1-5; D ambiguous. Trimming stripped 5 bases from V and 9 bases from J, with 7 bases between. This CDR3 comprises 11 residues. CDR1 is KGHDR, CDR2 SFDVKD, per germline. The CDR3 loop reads CATSGDLPQHF. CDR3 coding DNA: TGTGCCACCAGTGGAGATCTGCCCCAGCATTTT.

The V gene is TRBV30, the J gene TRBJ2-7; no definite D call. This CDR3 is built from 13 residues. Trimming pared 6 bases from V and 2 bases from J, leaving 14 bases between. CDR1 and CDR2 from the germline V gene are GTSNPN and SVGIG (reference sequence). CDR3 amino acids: CACQFAVAYEQYF. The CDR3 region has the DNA TGTGCCTGCCAATTTGCGGTTGCCTACGAGCAGTACTTC.

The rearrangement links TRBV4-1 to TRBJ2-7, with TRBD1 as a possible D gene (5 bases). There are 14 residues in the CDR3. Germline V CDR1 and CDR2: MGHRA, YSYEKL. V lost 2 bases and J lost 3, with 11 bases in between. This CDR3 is CASSQLGQGYEQYF. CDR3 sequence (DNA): TGCGCCAGCAGCCAACTCGGACAAGGCTACGAGCAGTACTTC.

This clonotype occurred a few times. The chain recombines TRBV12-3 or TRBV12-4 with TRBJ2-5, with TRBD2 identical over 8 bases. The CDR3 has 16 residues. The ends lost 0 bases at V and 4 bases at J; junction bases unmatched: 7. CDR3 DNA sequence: TGTGCCAGCAGTTTAGCCAGCGGGGGCAGGGGAGAGACCCAGTACTTC. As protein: CASSLASGGRGETQYF.

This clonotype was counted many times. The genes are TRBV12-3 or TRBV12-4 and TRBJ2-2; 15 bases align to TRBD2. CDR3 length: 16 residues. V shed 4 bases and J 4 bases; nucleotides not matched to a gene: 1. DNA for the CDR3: TGTGCCAGCAGTTCGGGACTAGCGGGAGGCACCGGGGAGCTGTTTTTT. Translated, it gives CASSSGLAGGTGELFF.

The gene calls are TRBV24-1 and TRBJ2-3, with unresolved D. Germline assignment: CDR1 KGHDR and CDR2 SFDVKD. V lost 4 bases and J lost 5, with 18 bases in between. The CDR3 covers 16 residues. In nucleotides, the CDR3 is TGTGCCACCAGTGACTCGTTTACGTGGACGGGAGATACGCAGTATTTT. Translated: CATSDSFTWTGDTQYF.

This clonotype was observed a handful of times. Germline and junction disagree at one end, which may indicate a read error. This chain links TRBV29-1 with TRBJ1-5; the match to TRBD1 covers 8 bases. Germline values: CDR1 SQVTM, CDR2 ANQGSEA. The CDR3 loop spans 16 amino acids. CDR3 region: CRVVIRGLRRNQPQHF. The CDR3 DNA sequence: TGCAGGGTTGTCATCAGGGGGCTCAGGCGCAATCAGCCCCAGCATTTT.

CDR3 sequence: CASSLHRGGLRTDTQYF. The CDR3 coding sequence is TGTGCCAGCAGCTTGCATCGGGGGGGCCTAAGGACAGATACGCAGTATTTT. J is TRBJ2-3 and V is TRBV5-6; 8 nucleotides match TRBD2. The CDR3 is made up of 17 amino acids. CDR1 is SGHDT, CDR2 YYEEEE, per germline. V lost 1 base to trimming and J lost 3 bases; unmatched junction nucleotides: 10.

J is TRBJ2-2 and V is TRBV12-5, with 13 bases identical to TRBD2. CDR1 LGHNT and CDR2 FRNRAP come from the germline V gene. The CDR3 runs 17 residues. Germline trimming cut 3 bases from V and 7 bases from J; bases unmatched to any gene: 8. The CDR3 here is CASGFGLAGEPHGELFF. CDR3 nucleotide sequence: TGTGCTAGTGGTTTCGGACTAGCGGGGGAACCCCACGGGGAGCTGTTTTTT.

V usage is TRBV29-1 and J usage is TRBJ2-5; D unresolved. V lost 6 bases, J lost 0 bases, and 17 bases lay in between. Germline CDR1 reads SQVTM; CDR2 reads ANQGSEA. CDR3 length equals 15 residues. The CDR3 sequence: CSVPRFGQNQETQYF. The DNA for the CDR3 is TGCAGCGTGCCCAGATTTGGGCAGAACCAAGAGACCCAGTACTTC.

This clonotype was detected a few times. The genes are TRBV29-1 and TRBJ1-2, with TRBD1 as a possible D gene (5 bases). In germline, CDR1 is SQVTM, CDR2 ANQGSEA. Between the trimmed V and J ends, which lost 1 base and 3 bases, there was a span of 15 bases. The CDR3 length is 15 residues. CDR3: CSVEGPGMADYGYTF. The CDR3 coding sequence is TGCAGCGTTGAAGGCCCAGGGATGGCTGACTATGGCTACACCTTC.

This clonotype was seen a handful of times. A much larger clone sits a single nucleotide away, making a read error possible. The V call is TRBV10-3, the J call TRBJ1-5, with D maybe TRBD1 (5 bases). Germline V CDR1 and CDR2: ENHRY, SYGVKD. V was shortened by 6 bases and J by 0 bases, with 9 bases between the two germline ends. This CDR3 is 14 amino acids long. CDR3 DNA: TGTGCCATCAGCCGAGACAGTAGCAATCAGCCCCAGCATTTT. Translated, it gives CAISRDSSNQPQHF.

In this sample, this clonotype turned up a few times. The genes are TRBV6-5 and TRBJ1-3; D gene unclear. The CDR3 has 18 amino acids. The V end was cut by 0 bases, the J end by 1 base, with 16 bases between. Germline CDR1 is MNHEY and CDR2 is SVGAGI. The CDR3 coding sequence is TGTGCCAGCAGTTACTCGAGTGGCGCAGTTTCATCTGGAAACACCATATATTTT. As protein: CASSYSSGAVSSGNTIYF.

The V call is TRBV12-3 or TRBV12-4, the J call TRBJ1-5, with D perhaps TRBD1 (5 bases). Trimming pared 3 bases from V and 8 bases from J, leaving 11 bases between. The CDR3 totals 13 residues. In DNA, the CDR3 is TGTGCCAGCAGTTTGGGGGGTGGGAAGCCCCAGCATTTT. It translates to CASSLGGGKPQHF.